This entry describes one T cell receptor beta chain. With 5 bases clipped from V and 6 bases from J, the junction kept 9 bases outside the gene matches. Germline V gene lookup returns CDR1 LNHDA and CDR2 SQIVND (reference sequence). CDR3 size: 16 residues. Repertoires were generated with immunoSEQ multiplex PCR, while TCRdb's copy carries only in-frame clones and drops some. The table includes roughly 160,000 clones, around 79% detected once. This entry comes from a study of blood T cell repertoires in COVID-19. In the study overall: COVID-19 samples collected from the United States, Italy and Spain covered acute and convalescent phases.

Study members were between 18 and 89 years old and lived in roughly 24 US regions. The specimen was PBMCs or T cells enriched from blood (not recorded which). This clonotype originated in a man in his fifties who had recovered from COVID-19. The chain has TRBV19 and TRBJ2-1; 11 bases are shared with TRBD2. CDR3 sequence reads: CASSAQLAGALNEQFF. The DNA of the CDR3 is TGTGCCAGTAGTGCACAACTAGCGGGAGCCCTCAATGAGCAGTTCTTC.